The present TCR beta chain was sequenced within a study of shared clonotypes between healthy human individuals. The CDR3 spans 12 residues. Trimming cost V 4 bases and J 12 bases; bases outside gene matches: 8. CDR1 SEHNR and CDR2 FQNEAQ come from the germline V gene (reference sequence). General study results and limits: When naive CD4 clonotypes were compared across four donors, 4% to 6.5% were shared. The sole specimen, blood, was sampled, and tissue repertoires likely differ.

Assay: immunoSEQ multiplex PCR; the TCRdb copy retains only in-frame clones and omits some. This sample carries under 1,100,000 clones, 75% to 80% of them seen once, and the ten largest clones take 0.61%. The donors, all of them Caucasian adults, lived in Nashville, Tennessee. Details on this clone: Its antigen is still unknown.

The sample consisted of memory CD4+ T cells from PBMCs. Subset specified: CD45RA-negative fraction. The chain recombines TRBV7-9 with TRBJ2-7, with 8 bases lining up with TRBD2. The receptor comes from a young man in good health. Some clones in this sample may be carry-over from other donors' samples. In DNA, the CDR3 is TGTGCCAGCAGCTCGGCGGGAGGCGGAGCGTACTTC. Its translation is CASSSAGGGAYF.